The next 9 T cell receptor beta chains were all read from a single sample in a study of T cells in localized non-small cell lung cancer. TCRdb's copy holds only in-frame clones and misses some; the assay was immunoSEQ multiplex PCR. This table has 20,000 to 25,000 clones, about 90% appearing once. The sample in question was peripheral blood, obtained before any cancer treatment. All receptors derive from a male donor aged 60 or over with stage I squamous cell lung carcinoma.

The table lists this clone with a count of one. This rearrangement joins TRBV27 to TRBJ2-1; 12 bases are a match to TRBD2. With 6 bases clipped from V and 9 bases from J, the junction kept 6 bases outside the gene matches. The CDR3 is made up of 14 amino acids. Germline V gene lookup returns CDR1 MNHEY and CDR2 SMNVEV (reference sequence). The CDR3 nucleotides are TGTGCCAGCAGGCCTAGCGGGGGGGCAGGTGAGCAGTTCTTC. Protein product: CASRPSGGAGEQFF.

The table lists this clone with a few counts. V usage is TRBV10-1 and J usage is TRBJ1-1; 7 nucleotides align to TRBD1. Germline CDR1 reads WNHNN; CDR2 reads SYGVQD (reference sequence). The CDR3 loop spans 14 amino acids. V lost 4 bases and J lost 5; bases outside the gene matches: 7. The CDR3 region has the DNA TGCGCCAGCAGTGGTACAGGGGCGGGAACTGAAGCTTTCTTT. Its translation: CASSGTGAGTEAFF.

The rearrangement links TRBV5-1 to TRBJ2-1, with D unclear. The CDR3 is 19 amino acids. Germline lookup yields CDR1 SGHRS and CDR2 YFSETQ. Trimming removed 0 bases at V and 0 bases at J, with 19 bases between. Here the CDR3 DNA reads TGCGCCAGCAGCTTGGGTCTGACCCCTATAACGAGCTCCTACAATGAGCAGTTCTTC. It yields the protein CASSLGLTPITSSYNEQFF.

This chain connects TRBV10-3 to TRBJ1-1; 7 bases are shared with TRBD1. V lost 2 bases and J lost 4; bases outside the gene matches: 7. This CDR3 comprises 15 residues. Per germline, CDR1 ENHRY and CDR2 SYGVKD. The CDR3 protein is CAISETDRVGTEAFF. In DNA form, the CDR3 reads TGTGCCATCAGTGAGACCGACAGGGTGGGCACTGAAGCTTTCTTT.

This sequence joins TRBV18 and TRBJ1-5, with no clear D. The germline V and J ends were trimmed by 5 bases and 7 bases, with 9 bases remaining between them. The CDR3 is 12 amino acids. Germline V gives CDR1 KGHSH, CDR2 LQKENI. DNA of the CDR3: TGTGCCAGCTCAACGTCTGGACAGCCCCAGCATTTT. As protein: CASSTSGQPQHF.

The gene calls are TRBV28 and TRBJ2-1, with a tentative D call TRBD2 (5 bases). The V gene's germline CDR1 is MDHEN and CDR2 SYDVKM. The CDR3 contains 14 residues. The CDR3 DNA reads TGTGCTAGCGAGGGCACCCCGTCCTACAATGAGCAGTTCTTC. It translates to CASEGTPSYNEQFF.

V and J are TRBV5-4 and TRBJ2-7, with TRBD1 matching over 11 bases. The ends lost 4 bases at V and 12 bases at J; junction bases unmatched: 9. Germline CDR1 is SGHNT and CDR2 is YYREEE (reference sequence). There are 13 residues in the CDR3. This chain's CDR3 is CASSPNPGQGVYF. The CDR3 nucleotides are TGTGCCAGCAGCCCGAACCCGGGACAGGGGGTGTACTTC.

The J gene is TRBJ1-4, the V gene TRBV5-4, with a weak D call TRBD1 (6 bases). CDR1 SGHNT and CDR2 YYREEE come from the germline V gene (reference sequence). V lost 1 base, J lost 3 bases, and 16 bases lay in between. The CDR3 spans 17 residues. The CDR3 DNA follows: TGTGCCAGCAGCTTGAGCCCAGACAGGATTCCTAATGAAAAACTGTTTTTT. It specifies CASSLSPDRIPNEKLFF.

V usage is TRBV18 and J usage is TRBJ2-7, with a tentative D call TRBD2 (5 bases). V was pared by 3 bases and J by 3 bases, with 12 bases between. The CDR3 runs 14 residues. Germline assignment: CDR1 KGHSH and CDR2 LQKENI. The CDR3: CASSPKKGVYEQYF. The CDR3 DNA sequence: TGTGCCAGCTCACCGAAGAAGGGAGTCTACGAGCAGTACTTC.